Presented here are 16 T cell receptor beta chains from one specimen sequenced in a study of PD-L1 blockade in urothelial cancer (TCRdb year 2017). What this sample's time point label stands for: peripheral blood 6 weeks after treatment start. The protocol used for the library was the immunoSEQ multiplex PCR assay. Held by TCRdb, this immuneACCESS table contains in-frame sequences only and omits some clones. Under half of the omission traces to an unresolved V gene where checked; the cause of the rest is unknown. This sample holds about 41,000 clones; about 88% were observed only once. The leading ten clones occupy 2.6% of the sample. Specimen: PBMCs, collected around atezolizumab (anti-PD-L1) treatment. All receptors derive from a man between 65 and 79 years old with urothelial cancer.

The J gene is TRBJ1-1, the V gene TRBV5-4; D is undetermined. Germline values: CDR1 SGHNT, CDR2 YYREEE (reference sequence). This CDR3 spans 15 amino acids. Deletions cut 0 bases from V and 1 base from J, with 10 bases between. This CDR3 reads CASSLARAGNTEAFF. CDR3 DNA: TGTGCCAGCAGCTTGGCCCGGGCGGGGAACACTGAAGCTTTCTTT.

This clone was detected only a few times. The chain uses TRBV6-1 and TRBJ2-2, with D possibly matching TRBD1 (5 bases). Germline V gene lookup returns CDR1 MNHNS and CDR2 SASEGT. CDR3 size: 14 residues. Between the trimmed V and J ends, which lost 8 bases and 1 base, there was a span of 11 bases. The DNA of the CDR3 is TGTGCCAGCGGTTGGACACTGAACACCGGGGAGCTGTTTTTT. Translation gives CASGWTLNTGELFF.

The chain combines TRBV5-1 with TRBJ2-2; no reliable D call. CDR3 length: 12 amino acids. Germline V lookup: CDR1 SGHRS, CDR2 YFSETQ. Trimming removed 0 bases from V and 6 bases from J, with 3 bases in between. CDR3 nucleotides: TGCGCCAGCAGCTTGGGAGCCGGGGAGCTGTTTTTT. This sequence encodes CASSLGAGELFF.

The rearrangement uses TRBV6-5 and TRBJ1-4, with D uncertain. The germline V gene has CDR1 MNHEY and CDR2 SVGAGI. The CDR3 sequence is 14 residues long. Trimming left V 6 bases short and J 0 bases short, with 8 bases between. Written as DNA, the CDR3 is TGTGCCAGCAGACCCGGGGCAACTAATGAAAAACTGTTTTTT. It translates to CASRPGATNEKLFF.

V and J are TRBV28 and TRBJ1-1; possibly TRBD1 for D (5 bases). CDR3 length: 16 amino acids. CDR1 is MDHEN and CDR2 is SYDVKM in the germline V gene. V was cut by 6 bases and J by 4 bases, with 21 bases left in between. CDR3: CASSRPQLQGSTEAFF. In nucleotides, the CDR3 is TGTGCCAGCAGCCGACCGCAACTGCAGGGCAGCACTGAAGCTTTCTTT.

The chain links TRBV6-5 to TRBJ1-2; 8 nucleotides line up with TRBD1. The germline V gene has CDR1 MNHEY and CDR2 SVGAGI. The CDR3 extends over 15 amino acids. The V gene end was trimmed by 6 bases and the J gene end by 3 bases; junction bases not matched to a gene: 9. The CDR3 reads CASRTGVRGYYGYTF. Written as DNA, the CDR3 is TGTGCCAGCAGGACAGGGGTCCGTGGGTACTATGGCTACACCTTC.

This sequence joins TRBV7-2 and TRBJ1-1; D may be TRBD1 (6 bases). This CDR3 contains 16 residues. Trimming took off 0 bases at V and 5 bases at J, with 16 bases between the two ends. Germline V gives CDR1 SGHTA, CDR2 FQGNSA. The CDR3 coding sequence is TGTGCCAGCAGCTTAGCCTTCGGCGGGGGCAGGACTGAAGCTTTCTTT. The encoded protein is CASSLAFGGGRTEAFF. The full variable domain, its missing parts supplied by reference TRBV7-2 and TRBJ1-1, is GAGVSQSPSNKVTEKGKDVELRCDPISGHTALYWYRQSLGQGLEFLIYFQGNSAPDKSGLPSDRFSAERTGGSVSTLTIQRTQQEDSAVYLCASSLAFGGGRTEAFFGQGTRLTVV.

The chain recombines TRBV7-9 with TRBJ1-3; 10 nucleotides match TRBD1. The J segment lost 5 bases and the V segment lost 5 bases, leaving 9 bases of the junction unmatched. The CDR3 runs 16 residues. CDR1 SEHNR and CDR2 FQNEAQ come from the germline V gene (reference sequence). CDR3 sequence (DNA): TGTGCCAGCAGCGCATACCGGGACAGGGGACGAAACACCATATATTTT. Translation gives CASSAYRDRGRNTIYF.

The chain uses TRBV11-2 and TRBJ2-3; 7 nucleotides agree with TRBD2. The germline V gene encodes CDR1 SGHAT and CDR2 FQNNGV. With V trimmed by 1 base and J by 3 bases, 13 bases remained unmatched. The CDR3 loop spans 18 amino acids. The CDR3 bases are TGTGCCAGCAGCTTAGGTTATAGTGCGGGAGTGGGTACAGATACGCAGTATTTT. This translates into CASSLGYSAGVGTDTQYF.

The chain joins TRBV27 to TRBJ2-7, with TRBD1 matching 10 bases. The CDR3 extends over 18 amino acids. Trimming at V came to 6 bases and at J to 4 bases, leaving 18 bases not matched to a gene. From germline, CDR1 is MNHEY and CDR2 SMNVEV (reference sequence). Written as DNA, the CDR3 is TGTGCCAGCAGCCGGACCGGGACAGGGGCCGATTGGGGGTACGAGCAGTACTTC. It is translated as CASSRTGTGADWGYEQYF.

This clone showed up just a few times. The V gene is TRBV10-3, the J gene TRBJ2-7, with 12 bases fitting TRBD1. V was clipped by 8 bases and J by 1 base; unmatched bases: 9. The germline gives CDR1 ENHRY, CDR2 SYGVKD. CDR3 length: 16 residues. The CDR3 sequence: CAIGDRGLLPSYEQYF. The CDR3 DNA sequence: TGTGCCATCGGGGACAGGGGGCTCTTACCATCCTACGAGCAGTACTTC.

The chain has TRBV19 and TRBJ2-5; a possible D gene is TRBD1 (6 bases). V was trimmed by 6 bases and J by 5 bases, leaving 16 bases between them. Germline CDR1 reads LNHDA; CDR2 reads SQIVND (reference sequence). CDR3 length: 14 amino acids. The chain's CDR3 is CASSPWGQGETQYF. In nucleotides, the CDR3 is TGTGCCAGTAGCCCGTGGGGGCAGGGGGAGACCCAGTACTTC.

Here the CDR3 DNA reads TGTGCCAGCAGTGTTGAGACAGGGGCCTACGAGCAGTACTTC. Translated, it gives CASSVETGAYEQYF. The genes are TRBV2 and TRBJ2-7, with TRBD1 matching over 8 bases. With V trimmed by 4 bases and J by 2 bases, 4 bases remained unmatched. The germline CDR1 and CDR2 sequences are SNHLY and FYNNEI. This CDR3 spans 14 amino acids.

The sample holds one count of this clone. Compared with germline, one end of the junction differs, possibly owing to a read error. This chain uses TRBV7-7 with TRBJ2-2, with 9 positions matching TRBD1. The CDR3 has 16 amino acids. Germline CDR1 SSHAT, CDR2 FNYEAQ (reference sequence). CDR3 coding DNA: TGTGCTAGCAGCCTGAGGGACAGGGTGTTTGCCGGGGAGCTGTTTTTT. Translation: CASSLRDRVFAGELFF. The full variable domain, completed using reference TRBV7-7 and TRBJ2-2, is GAGVSQSPRYKVTKRGQDVTLRCDPISSHATLYWYQQALGQGPEFLTYFNYEAQPDKSGLPSDRFSAERPEGSISTLTIQRTEQRDSAMYRCASSLRDRVFAGELFFGEGSRLTVL.

Written as DNA, the CDR3 is TGTGCCAGCAGTGAAGCGGGGCAGGACTATGGCTACACCTTC. Residues: CASSEAGQDYGYTF. The V call is TRBV6-1, the J call TRBJ1-2; TRBD1 might be the D (5 bases). The length of the CDR3 is 14 residues. With 0 bases removed from V and 3 bases from J, the gap between germline ends came to 8 bases. CDR1 and CDR2 from the germline V gene are MNHNS and SASEGT.

The chain carries TRBV25-1 and TRBJ2-1; tentatively, D is TRBD1 (5 bases). Germline V CDR1 and CDR2: MGHDK, SYGVNS. Trimming removed 6 bases from V and 8 bases from J, with 14 bases in between. The CDR3 is made up of 13 amino acids. The CDR3 region has the DNA TGTGCCAGCAGCAGGGCCCAAGCGTATGAGCAGTTCTTC. Protein: CASSRAQAYEQFF.